A single sample is the source of the 24 T cell receptor beta chains below, sequenced in a study of blood T cell repertoires in COVID-19. Measured with immunoSEQ multiplex PCR; TCRdb has only the in-frame clones, and not every one. The sample holds around 270,000 clones, 84% seen once. The sample consisted of peripheral blood. Receptors were obtained from a woman between 35 and 50 years old who had recovered from COVID-19.

This chain connects TRBV5-1 to TRBJ2-2, with a tentative D call TRBD1 (6 bases). Germline V gives CDR1 SGHRS, CDR2 YFSETQ. CDR3 length equals 14 residues. Trimming took 4 bases from V and 8 from J, leaving 15 bases between them. CDR3 DNA: TGCGCCAGCAGCGACCCACAGGGCGCAGGGGAGCTGTTTTTT. As protein: CASSDPQGAGELFF.

V and J are TRBV15 and TRBJ2-2; D gene unclear. Germline assignment: CDR1 LNHNV and CDR2 YYDKDF (reference sequence). Trimming took off 3 bases at V and 0 bases at J, with 11 bases between the two ends. The CDR3 is made up of 16 amino acids. The CDR3 reads CATSSRYPANTGELFF. The CDR3 DNA sequence: TGTGCCACCAGCAGTAGATACCCCGCGAACACCGGGGAGCTGTTTTTT.

This chain connects TRBV30 to TRBJ2-3; D gene unclear. The ends were cut back, 2 bases at V and 1 base at J, with 10 bases in the middle. Per the germline V gene, CDR1 is GTSNPN and CDR2 is SVGIG (reference sequence). This CDR3 region has 14 residues. CDR3 sequence (DNA): TGTGCCTGGAGTTATTCTGTAGGCACAGATACGCAGTATTTT. It codes for CAWSYSVGTDTQYF.

V is TRBV5-1 and J is TRBJ2-3; D is possibly TRBD2 (5 bases). The germline CDR1 and CDR2 sequences are SGHRS and YFSETQ. CDR3 size: 14 residues. The ends were cut back, 0 bases at V and 4 bases at J, with 9 bases in the middle. The CDR3 loop is CASSLDSGADTQYF. CDR3 nucleotide sequence: TGCGCCAGCAGCTTGGATTCCGGGGCAGATACGCAGTATTTT.

The rearrangement joins TRBV7-9 to TRBJ1-2; D not certain. Germline loops: CDR1 SEHNR, CDR2 FQNEAQ (reference sequence). The ends were cut back, 3 bases at V and 8 bases at J, with 16 bases in the middle. CDR3 length: 14 amino acids. The CDR3 bases are TGTGCCAGCAGCTTGGGAGGATCTTCGGGAGGCTACACCTTC. Residues: CASSLGGSSGGYTF.

J is TRBJ2-7 and V is TRBV30; tentative D call: TRBD2 (6 bases). In germline, CDR1 is GTSNPN, CDR2 SVGIG (reference sequence). This CDR3 spans 12 amino acids. Trimming pared 5 bases from V and 7 bases from J, leaving 15 bases between. CDR3 sequence reads: CAWGRRSGEQYF. The CDR3 DNA sequence: TGTGCCTGGGGGAGGAGGAGCGGGGAGCAGTACTTC.

A few counts support this clone. The chain combines TRBV4-2 with TRBJ2-3; tentative D call: TRBD2 (5 bases). CDR3 length: 13 residues. Germline V CDR1 and CDR2: LGHNA, YNFKEQ. Trimming took 0 bases from V and 5 from J, leaving 6 bases between them. CDR3 protein: CASSQDRGDTQYF. The CDR3 nucleotides are TGTGCCAGCAGCCAAGATCGGGGAGATACGCAGTATTTT.

V is TRBV10-3 and J is TRBJ2-6, with TRBD1 matching over 7 bases. Trimming took 4 bases from V and 1 from J; bases not matched to a gene: 13. The CDR3 runs 19 residues. The germline V gene encodes CDR1 ENHRY and CDR2 SYGVKD. The CDR3 here is CAISGSPIGTASGANVLTF. The CDR3 DNA reads as TGTGCCATCAGTGGGTCCCCGATCGGGACAGCGTCTGGGGCCAACGTCCTGACTTTC.

This chain joins TRBV7-9 and TRBJ1-4, with D possibly TRBD1 on 5 matching bases. The CDR3 consists of 15 residues. Germline V gene data show CDR1 as SEHNR and CDR2 as FQNEAQ (reference sequence). The V end lost 7 bases, the J end lost 3 bases, and 15 bases lay between the germline ends. This CDR3 is CASNPSGDPNEKLFF. In DNA form, the CDR3 reads TGTGCCAGCAACCCGTCGGGGGATCCTAATGAAAAACTGTTTTTT.

This clone has just one count. V is TRBV11-3 and J is TRBJ2-3; 7 nucleotides agree with TRBD1. The CDR3 runs 16 residues. Germline V gene data show CDR1 as SGHNT and CDR2 as YENEEA. V shed 0 bases, J shed 2 bases, and the junction held 5 bases outside the gene matches. The CDR3 is CASSLEGGGDTDTQYF. In nucleotides, the CDR3 is TGTGCCAGCAGCTTAGAAGGGGGCGGAGACACAGATACGCAGTATTTT.

The V gene is TRBV6-2 or TRBV6-3, the J gene TRBJ1-5; TRBD1 might be the D (6 bases). CDR1 and CDR2 (germline): MNHEY, SVGEGT. V was trimmed by 6 bases and J by 3 bases, leaving 15 bases between them. This CDR3 is built from 15 residues. CDR3 sequence reads: CASSSYDRINQPQHF. The CDR3, as DNA: TGTGCCAGCAGCTCCTACGACAGGATCAATCAGCCCCAGCATTTT.

The rearrangement joins TRBV3-1 (or the pseudogene TRBV3-2) to TRBJ1-2; D remains unclear. The CDR3 loop spans 12 amino acids. The V end lost 4 bases, the J end lost 4 bases, and 7 bases lay between the germline ends. CDR1 LGHDT and CDR2 YNNKEL come from the germline V gene (reference sequence). The CDR3 coding sequence is TGTGCCAGCAGCCTACATCGCTATGGCTACACCTTC. Translation gives CASSLHRYGYTF.

This chain uses TRBV28 with TRBJ2-7; a possible D gene is TRBD1 (6 bases). V lost 3 bases and J lost 2, with 14 bases in between. Germline-derived CDR1 and CDR2 are MDHEN and SYDVKM. This CDR3 contains 15 residues. CDR3 coding DNA: TGTGCCAGCAGTTTGACAGGATTAGGCCCCTACGAGCAGTACTTC. Protein: CASSLTGLGPYEQYF.

The J gene is TRBJ1-6, the V gene TRBV28; no definite D call. V dropped 3 bases and J dropped 0 bases, with 9 bases sitting between them. The CDR3 is 16 amino acids. Germline-derived CDR1 and CDR2 are MDHEN and SYDVKM. CDR3 amino acids: CASSFQATSYNSPLHF. CDR3 nucleotide sequence: TGTGCCAGCAGTTTTCAGGCGACCTCCTATAATTCACCCCTCCACTTT.

J is TRBJ2-5 and V is TRBV7-2, with D perhaps TRBD2 (5 bases). V lost 0 bases, J lost 4 bases, and 18 bases lay in between. CDR3 length: 17 residues. The germline V gene has CDR1 SGHTA and CDR2 FQGNSA. The CDR3 is CASSLARVGVDRETQYF. DNA of the CDR3: TGTGCCAGCAGCTTAGCGAGGGTCGGCGTGGACCGAGAGACCCAGTACTTC.

The chain combines TRBV15 with TRBJ1-4, with TRBD1 identical over 9 bases. CDR3 length: 17 amino acids. From germline, CDR1 is LNHNV and CDR2 YYDKDF (reference sequence). The trim removed 1 base at V and 5 bases at J, leaving 8 bases unmatched. CDR3 in amino acids: CATSRGAQTGGNEKLFF. The CDR3, as DNA: TGTGCCACCAGCAGAGGAGCACAGACAGGGGGGAATGAAAAACTGTTTTTT.

V gene TRBV3-1 (or the pseudogene TRBV3-2) combines with J gene TRBJ2-3; 10 bases line up with TRBD1. In germline, CDR1 is LGHDT, CDR2 YNNKEL (reference sequence). J was trimmed by 4 bases and V by 1 base; bases with no gene match: 17. The CDR3 runs to 20 residues. The CDR3 loop reads CASSQGRPSTGGPRADTQYF. The CDR3 bases are TGTGCCAGCAGCCAAGGCCGTCCCTCGACAGGGGGCCCGAGGGCAGATACGCAGTATTTT.

The rearrangement uses TRBV5-1 and TRBJ2-5, with D unclear. This CDR3 region has 14 residues. Germline V gives CDR1 SGHRS, CDR2 YFSETQ. Trimming removed 0 bases at V and 1 base at J, with 7 bases between. In nucleotides, the CDR3 is TGCGCCAGCAGCTTGGGATCTACCCAAGAGACCCAGTACTTC. It encodes CASSLGSTQETQYF.

This clone has just a few counts. The V gene is TRBV11-2, the J gene TRBJ1-6, with D tentatively TRBD1 (6 bases). V was clipped by 6 bases and J by 9 bases, with 15 bases between them. The germline gives CDR1 SGHAT, CDR2 FQNNGV. The CDR3 is 14 amino acids. CDR3 protein: CASRSMAGASPLHF. CDR3 nucleotides: TGTGCCAGCAGATCTATGGCAGGGGCTTCACCCCTCCACTTT.

This rearrangement joins TRBV27 to TRBJ1-1, with D unclear. The CDR3 spans 11 residues. Trimming cost V 3 bases and J 4 bases, with 3 bases left between them. Germline V gives CDR1 MNHEY, CDR2 SMNVEV (reference sequence). This chain's CDR3 is CASSFGTEAFF. In nucleotides, the CDR3 is TGTGCCAGCAGTTTCGGCACTGAAGCTTTCTTT.

V is TRBV5-6 and J is TRBJ2-7, with 7 bases lining up with TRBD1. The CDR3 consists of 14 residues. Trimming removed 4 bases from V and 7 bases from J; junction bases left unmatched: 11. CDR1 and CDR2 (germline): SGHDT, YYEEEE. CDR3 sequence reads: CASSIGGQAGEQYF. CDR3 bases: TGTGCCAGCAGCATCGGCGGACAGGCTGGAGAGCAGTACTTC.

The CDR3, as DNA: TGTGCCAGCAGCTTGGTGTCCGGCGGCACTGAAGCTTTCTTT. Translation gives CASSLVSGGTEAFF. The chain recombines TRBV5-4 with TRBJ1-1, with D hard to call. The CDR3 is 14 residues long. Trimming shortened V by 0 bases and J by 4 bases, and 10 bases separated the two germline ends. The V gene's germline CDR1 is SGHNT and CDR2 YYREEE (reference sequence).

This clone was seen more than once but under ten times. V and J are TRBV27 and TRBJ2-1; D is unclear. The V gene lost 0 bases and the J gene lost 3 bases, with 9 bases spanning the gap. Germline V lookup: CDR1 MNHEY, CDR2 SMNVEV (reference sequence). This CDR3 region has 15 residues. As DNA, the CDR3 is TGTGCCAGCAGTTTATCCCCGAGGAACTACAATGAGCAGTTCTTC. Translation: CASSLSPRNYNEQFF.

The rearrangement joins TRBV11-3 to TRBJ2-2; tentatively, D is TRBD1 (6 bases). This CDR3 comprises 14 residues. Germline CDR1 and CDR2: SGHNT and YENEEA. V lost 5 bases, J lost 7 bases, and 14 bases lay in between. The DNA for the CDR3 is TGTGCCAGCAGCCCTCAGGGGAAGGGCGGGGAGCTGTTTTTT. The encoded protein is CASSPQGKGGELFF.